The 29 T cell receptor beta chains below were found in one sample sequenced in a study of blood T cell repertoires in COVID-19. The data were produced by immunoSEQ multiplex PCR, yet TCRdb's version contains in-frame clones alone and is incomplete. The sample gives about 260,000 clones, approximately 90% of which show up once; roughly 3.9% is in the top ten. The sample comprised PBMCs or T cells enriched from blood (not recorded which). These receptors came from a woman younger than 45 with acute COVID-19.

V is TRBV28 and J is TRBJ2-3; 9 bases agree with TRBD2. V lost 6 bases, J lost 0 bases, and 10 bases stayed unmatched. The CDR3 totals 17 residues. Germline CDR1 is MDHEN and CDR2 is SYDVKM. Written as DNA, the CDR3 is TGTGCCAGCAGCCTCGGACTAGCGCAACCTAGCACAGATACGCAGTATTTT. This sequence encodes CASSLGLAQPSTDTQYF. The whole variable domain, filled in from reference TRBV28 and TRBJ2-3, reads DVKVTQSSRYLVKRTGEKVFLECVQDMDHENMFWYRQDPGLGLRLIYFSYDVKMKEKGDIPEGYSVSREKKERFSLILESASTNQTSMYLCASSLGLAQPSTDTQYFGPGTRLTVL.

V and J are TRBV11-2 and TRBJ2-1; 7 bases are shared with TRBD2. CDR1 SGHAT and CDR2 FQNNGV come from the germline V gene. This CDR3 contains 17 residues. Trimming at V came to 2 bases and at J to 10 bases, leaving 17 bases not matched to a gene. DNA for the CDR3: TGTGCCAGCAGCTTACCGCGGGGGACTCTCGTGTCTCGGGAGCAGTTCTTC. It specifies CASSLPRGTLVSREQFF.

V is TRBV27 and J is TRBJ2-1, with TRBD2 identical over 8 bases. This CDR3 region has 15 residues. Germline CDR1 reads MNHEY; CDR2 reads SMNVEV (reference sequence). V lost 3 bases to trimming and J lost 5 bases; unmatched junction nucleotides: 6. CDR3 nucleotides: TGTGCCAGCAGTTTTCGAGCGGGAGAGAACAATGAGCAGTTCTTC. This gives the protein CASSFRAGENNEQFF.

In the case of this clone: Other nucleotide sequences from this sample produce the same CDR3. The chain joins TRBV3-1 (or the pseudogene TRBV3-2) to TRBJ2-7; 7 nucleotides match TRBD2. The V and J ends lost 8 bases and 0 bases, in that order; junction bases with no gene match: 10. CDR3 length: 15 amino acids. Germline CDR1 LGHDT, CDR2 YNNKEL (reference sequence). For the CDR3, the DNA is TGTGCCAGCTCCCCTAGCGGAACGAGCTCCTACGAGCAGTACTTC. Protein: CASSPSGTSSYEQYF.

This chain connects TRBV11-2 to TRBJ2-1, with TRBD2 as a possible D gene (6 bases). Trimming pared 1 base from V and 5 bases from J, leaving 6 bases between. The length of the CDR3 is 13 residues. From germline, CDR1 is SGHAT and CDR2 FQNNGV. DNA of the CDR3: TGTGCCAGCAGCTTAGTAGCGGACAATGAGCAGTTCTTC. Amino acid sequence: CASSLVADNEQFF.

DNA for the CDR3: TGTGCCAGCAGACGAACTGGACAGCTAAATCAGCCCCAGCATTTT. Protein: CASRRTGQLNQPQHF. The V gene is TRBV7-2, the J gene TRBJ1-5; TRBD1 might be the D (6 bases). The CDR3 is 15 amino acids. CDR1 is SGHTA, CDR2 FQGNSA, per germline. Trimming removed 6 bases at V and 4 bases at J, with 16 bases between.

V usage is TRBV28 and J usage is TRBJ1-3; the D gene is possibly TRBD1 (6 bases). Germline CDR1 and CDR2: MDHEN and SYDVKM. Trimming cost V 4 bases and J 4 bases, with 17 bases left between them. This CDR3 comprises 16 residues. This chain's CDR3 is CASSSYRVRVGNTIYF. In DNA, the CDR3 is TGTGCCAGCAGTTCCTACAGGGTACGGGTGGGAAACACCATATATTTT. The whole variable domain, filled in from reference TRBV28 and TRBJ1-3, reads DVKVTQSSRYLVKRTGEKVFLECVQDMDHENMFWYRQDPGLGLRLIYFSYDVKMKEKGDIPEGYSVSREKKERFSLILESASTNQTSMYLCASSSYRVRVGNTIYFGEGSWLTVV.

The chain uses TRBV19 and TRBJ2-5; 10 nucleotides align to TRBD1. The CDR3 totals 15 residues. Trimming at V came to 3 bases and at J to 5 bases, leaving 6 bases not matched to a gene. In germline, CDR1 is LNHDA, CDR2 SQIVND (reference sequence). CDR3 protein: CASSMGQGWGETQYF. The CDR3 nucleotides read TGTGCCAGTAGTATGGGACAGGGGTGGGGGGAGACCCAGTACTTC.

The chain has TRBV24-1 and TRBJ2-3, with 7 bases identical to TRBD1. The V segment lost 4 bases and the J segment 6 bases; nucleotides outside the gene matches: 12. The CDR3 covers 16 residues. Germline V gives CDR1 KGHDR, CDR2 SFDVKD. As DNA, the CDR3 is TGTGCCACCAGTGACCGAGGACAGGATGGCGGGGATACGCAGTATTTT. This codes for CATSDRGQDGGDTQYF.

The J gene is TRBJ1-2, the V gene TRBV25-1; D not certain. The ends were cut back, 2 bases at V and 4 bases at J, with 8 bases in the middle. CDR1 is MGHDK and CDR2 is SYGVNS in the germline V gene. The CDR3 consists of 13 residues. This CDR3 is CASSETTVYGYTF. The DNA for the CDR3 is TGTGCCAGCAGTGAAACCACGGTCTATGGCTACACCTTC.

This clone was recorded only once. The chain employs TRBV15 and TRBJ1-2; D perhaps matches TRBD1 (6 bases). The CDR3 is made up of 16 amino acids. The germline CDR1 and CDR2 sequences are LNHNV and YYDKDF (reference sequence). Trimming stripped 3 bases from V and 8 bases from J, with 22 bases between. CDR3 in DNA: TGTGCCACCAGCAGCCCCTCGGACAGAACCTCGGGGGGCTACACCTTC. This encodes CATSSPSDRTSGGYTF.

V and J are TRBV21-1 and TRBJ1-4; TRBD1, the table's D call, was not compared with the DNA. TRBV21-1 is reported as a pseudogene. This CDR3 region has 15 residues. The CDR3 protein is CASSSRQGLDEKLFF. The CDR3 region has the DNA TGTGCCAGCAGCTCTAGACAGGGACTCGATGAAAAACTGTTTTTT.

The chain employs TRBV11-1 and TRBJ2-1; D is perhaps TRBD2 (6 bases). Germline V lookup: CDR1 SGHAT, CDR2 FQDESV (reference sequence). This CDR3 has 16 amino acids. The ends were cut back, 1 base at V and 4 bases at J, with 14 bases in the middle. CDR3 coding DNA: TGTGCCAGCAGCTTAGGGGGGGTAATGGTGTACAATGAGCAGTTCTTC. This codes for CASSLGGVMVYNEQFF.

The sample holds one count of this clone. The V call is TRBV27, the J call TRBJ2-1; TRBD2 matches 7 bases. The CDR3 loop spans 15 amino acids. J lost 5 bases, V lost 5 bases, and 9 bases had no gene match. Germline CDR1 is MNHEY and CDR2 is SMNVEV (reference sequence). The CDR3 coding sequence is TGTGCCAGCAGTCCATGGGGGGGGTTTGACAATGAGCAGTTCTTC. It specifies CASSPWGGFDNEQFF.

The chain carries TRBV7-2 and TRBJ2-3; 9 positions agree with TRBD2. The ends lost 5 bases at V and 0 bases at J; junction bases unmatched: 6. CDR1 and CDR2 from the germline V gene are SGHTA and FQGNSA. This CDR3 is built from 16 residues. The CDR3 is CASSIGLAMSTDTQYF. DNA for the CDR3: TGTGCCAGCAGCATCGGACTAGCGATGAGCACAGATACGCAGTATTTT.

V is TRBV29-1 and J is TRBJ1-4; 7 positions match TRBD1. The CDR3 extends over 15 amino acids. The V gene's germline CDR1 is SQVTM and CDR2 ANQGSEA. Trimming cost V 3 bases and J 7 bases; bases outside gene matches: 11. CDR3 sequence reads: CSVDPTGVSGEKLFF. For the CDR3, the DNA is TGCAGCGTTGATCCAACAGGGGTTTCAGGTGAAAAACTGTTTTTT.

The gene calls are TRBV7-9 and TRBJ1-1; D is possibly TRBD1 (6 bases). CDR1 is SEHNR and CDR2 is FQNEAQ in the germline V gene (reference sequence). V shed 7 bases and J shed 4 bases, with 25 bases lying between them. The CDR3 is made up of 17 amino acids. The CDR3: CASNLGPSPRGGTEAFF. The CDR3 DNA is TGTGCCAGCAACCTTGGCCCCTCCCCCAGGGGCGGCACTGAAGCTTTCTTT. The entire variable domain, with the rest obtained from reference TRBV7-9 and TRBJ1-1, is as follows: DTGVSQNPRHKITKRGQNVTFRCDPISEHNRLYWYRQTLGQGPEFLTYFQNEAQLEKSRLLSDRFSAERPKGSFSTLEIQRTEQGDSAMYLCASNLGPSPRGGTEAFFGQGTRLTVV.

This chain joins TRBV5-1 and TRBJ2-7, with 8 positions matching TRBD2. J lost 0 bases, V lost 2 bases, and 7 bases had no gene match. CDR3 length: 16 amino acids. Germline CDR1 SGHRS, CDR2 YFSETQ. The CDR3 region has the DNA TGCGCCAGCAGCTTCCAACTAGCGGAAAGCTCCTACGAGCAGTACTTC. This codes for CASSFQLAESSYEQYF.

The chain has TRBV9 and TRBJ2-3; D is unclear. From germline, CDR1 is SGDLS and CDR2 YYNGEE. This CDR3 spans 15 amino acids. Trimming shortened V by 4 bases and J by 2 bases, and 14 bases separated the two germline ends. The DNA of the CDR3 is TGTGCCAGCAGCCCGAGTAGCAGCCTCACAGATACGCAGTATTTT. It codes for CASSPSSSLTDTQYF.

The chain is built from TRBV21-1 and TRBJ1-2; the table names TRBD1, a call not compared with the DNA. TRBV21-1 is noted as a pseudogene. The CDR3 consists of 17 residues. The CDR3 protein is CASSKASGTGVGDGYTF. The CDR3 nucleotides are TGTGCCAGCAGCAAAGCGTCGGGGACAGGGGTCGGAGATGGCTACACCTTC.

The DNA for the CDR3 is TGTGCCAGCAGCTTAGGAGTTACCTACGAGCAGTACTTC. Translated: CASSLGVTYEQYF. The V and J genes are TRBV7-6 and TRBJ2-7; no clear D. The CDR3 is 13 amino acids. V was trimmed by 1 base and J by 2 bases, leaving 6 bases between them. Germline lookup yields CDR1 SGHVS and CDR2 FNYEAQ.

This clone appeared many times. The rearrangement joins TRBV12-5 to TRBJ2-7; TRBD2 aligns across 9 bases. The junction had 0 bases not matched to a gene; V was cut back by 2 bases and J by 4 bases. Germline V gives CDR1 LGHNT, CDR2 FRNRAP. This CDR3 contains 13 residues. The CDR3 bases are TGTGCTAGTGGTTTGAGCGGGAGGTACGAGCAGTACTTC. Its protein product is CASGLSGRYEQYF.

The gene calls are TRBV24-1 and TRBJ2-3, with a weak D call TRBD1 (6 bases). V was trimmed by 4 bases and J by 3 bases, leaving 16 bases between them. Germline CDR1 is KGHDR and CDR2 is SFDVKD. The CDR3 spans 16 residues. CDR3 sequence reads: CATSEYRVGETDTQYF. DNA of the CDR3: TGTGCCACCAGTGAGTACAGGGTCGGCGAGACAGATACGCAGTATTTT.

This rearrangement joins TRBV4-1 to TRBJ2-1; 9 bases are a match to TRBD2. The CDR3 totals 15 residues. Trimming at V came to 1 base and at J to 8 bases, leaving 6 bases not matched to a gene. CDR1 is MGHRA and CDR2 is YSYEKL in the germline V gene. This chain's CDR3 is CASSQGVGLADEQFF. CDR3 DNA: TGCGCCAGCAGCCAAGGGGTGGGACTAGCCGATGAGCAGTTCTTC.

CDR3 nucleotide sequence: TGTGCCACCAGTGACCCAGGACTAGCCAACACAGATACGCAGTATTTT. Translation gives CATSDPGLANTDTQYF. The chain is built from TRBV24-1 and TRBJ2-3, with 8 nucleotides matching TRBD2. CDR3 length: 16 residues. The ends lost 4 bases at V and 2 bases at J; junction bases unmatched: 7. Germline CDR1 and CDR2: KGHDR and SFDVKD.

The V gene is TRBV5-5, the J gene TRBJ2-7; D is undetermined. This CDR3 spans 15 amino acids. Trimming pared 0 bases from V and 2 bases from J, leaving 12 bases between. Germline V gene lookup returns CDR1 SGHKS and CDR2 YYEKEE (reference sequence). In DNA, the CDR3 is TGTGCCAGCAGCTTGGAAAGCTTCCGCACCTACGAGCAGTACTTC. This translates into CASSLESFRTYEQYF.

The chain links TRBV28 to TRBJ2-7; 7 positions agree with TRBD2. The CDR3 is 15 amino acids. V shed 3 bases and J 2 bases; nucleotides not matched to a gene: 7. Germline loops: CDR1 MDHEN, CDR2 SYDVKM. As DNA, the CDR3 is TGTGCCAGCAGTTTGGCGGCGGGAGCAACCTACGAGCAGTACTTC. This sequence encodes CASSLAAGATYEQYF.

The V and J genes are TRBV4-1 and TRBJ1-5; no firm D call. V shed 5 bases and J shed 0 bases, with 5 bases lying between them. The germline V gene has CDR1 MGHRA and CDR2 YSYEKL. The CDR3 has 13 residues. The CDR3 is CASSVYSNQPQHF. In nucleotides, the CDR3 is TGCGCCAGCAGCGTGTATAGCAATCAGCCCCAGCATTTT.

The V and J genes are TRBV21-1 and TRBJ1-6. TRBV21-1 has pseudogene status. This CDR3 has 13 amino acids. CDR3 amino acids: CASNFRGSTPLHF. CDR3 DNA sequence: TGTGCCAGCAATTTCCGGGGGTCAACACCCCTCCACTTT.